This T cell receptor beta chain is drawn from a study of blood T cell repertoires in COVID-19. Overall study context: Nucleic acid was either cDNA or gDNA, and it came from T cells, B-cell-depleted T cells, or PBMCs.

Authors' data handling: Amplification from reference gene primers served as the basis for estimated nucleated cell counts. Profiling relied on immunoSEQ multiplex PCR, and the TCRdb table lists in-frame clones only, not all of them. The DNA was the basis for D and trimming; V, J and clone size are from that table. This table holds a few hundred thousand clones, 87% found once. The CDR3 contains 18 residues. Individuals drawn from about 26 US areas were about 18 to 89 years old. Participant-given clinical history determined each cohort assignment. J is TRBJ2-5 and V is TRBV21-1; the D call in the table, TRBD1, was not verified against the DNA. TRBV21-1 is recorded as a pseudogene. Sequencing was performed on PBMCs or T cells enriched from blood (not recorded which). This receptor was identified in a man aged 18 to 29 with acute COVID-19. CDR3 bases: TGTGCCAGCAGCAAACAACGCCGGGACAGGGGTTGGTTGGAGACCCAGTACTTC. It specifies CASSKQRRDRGWLETQYF.